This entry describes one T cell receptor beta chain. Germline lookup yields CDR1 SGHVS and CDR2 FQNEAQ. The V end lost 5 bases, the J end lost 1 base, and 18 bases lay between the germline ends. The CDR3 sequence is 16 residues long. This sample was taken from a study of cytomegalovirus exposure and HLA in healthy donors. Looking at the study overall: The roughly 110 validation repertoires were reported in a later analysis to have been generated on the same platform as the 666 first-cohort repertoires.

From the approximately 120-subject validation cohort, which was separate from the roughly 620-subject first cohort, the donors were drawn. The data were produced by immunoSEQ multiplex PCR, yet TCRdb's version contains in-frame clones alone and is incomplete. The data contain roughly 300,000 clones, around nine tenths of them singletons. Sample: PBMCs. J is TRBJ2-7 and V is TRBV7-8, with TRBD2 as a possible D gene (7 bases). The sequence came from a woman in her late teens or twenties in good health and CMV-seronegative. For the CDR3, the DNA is TGTGCCAGCAGCCAGGTGGGGGGGCCCTCTTCCTACGAGCAGTACTTC. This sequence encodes CASSQVGGPSSYEQYF. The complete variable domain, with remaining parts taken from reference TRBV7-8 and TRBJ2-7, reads GAGVSQSPRYKVAKRGQDVALRCDPISGHVSLFWYQQALGQGPEFLTYFQNEAQLDKSGLPSDRFFAERPEGSVSTLKIQRTQQEDSAVYLCASSQVGGPSSYEQYFGPGTRLTVT.